The present T cell receptor (beta chain) was sequenced within a study of blood T cells in healthy people across ages. Background on the study: For every two T cells, template switching captured about one barcoded beta molecule.

Trimming pared 3 bases from V and 0 bases from J, leaving 12 bases between. The germline CDR1 and CDR2 sequences are SGHAT and FQNNGV. The CDR3 sequence is 16 residues long. This clonotype appeared a few times. PCR was performed a second time for roughly 7 to 12 cycles using a sample-barcoded 5' primer and a J-beta primer mix. Every sample gave at least 3 million paired-end reads containing CDR3. TCRdb reprocessed the 5' RACE reads with MiXCR, giving one entry per CDR3 protein. This table has roughly 500,000 distinct CDR3 sequences, 25% to 30% appearing once. This clonotype originated in a woman aged 70-85 years in good health. This chain links TRBV11-2 with TRBJ1-3; D is undetermined. Input material: blood. The DNA of the CDR3 is TGTGCCAGCAGCTTCACTCATAGTATCTCTGGAAACACCATATATTTT. Translation gives CASSFTHSISGNTIYF.